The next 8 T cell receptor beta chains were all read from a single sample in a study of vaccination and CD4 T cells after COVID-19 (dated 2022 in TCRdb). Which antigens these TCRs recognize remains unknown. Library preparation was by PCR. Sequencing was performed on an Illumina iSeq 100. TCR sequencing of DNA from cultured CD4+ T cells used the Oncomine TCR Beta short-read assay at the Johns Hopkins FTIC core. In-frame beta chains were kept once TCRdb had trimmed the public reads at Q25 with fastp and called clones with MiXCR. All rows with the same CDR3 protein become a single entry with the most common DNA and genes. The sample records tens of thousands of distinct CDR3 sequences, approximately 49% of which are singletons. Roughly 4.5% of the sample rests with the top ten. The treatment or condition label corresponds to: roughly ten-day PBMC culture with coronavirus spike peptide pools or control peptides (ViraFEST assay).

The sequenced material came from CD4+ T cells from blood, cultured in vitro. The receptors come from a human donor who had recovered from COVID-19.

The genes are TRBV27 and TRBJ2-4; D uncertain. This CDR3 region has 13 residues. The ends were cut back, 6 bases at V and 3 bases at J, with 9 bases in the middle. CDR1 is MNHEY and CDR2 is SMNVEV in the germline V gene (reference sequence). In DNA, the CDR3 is TGTGCCAGCAGGGGTTTTGACAAAAACATTCAGTACTTC. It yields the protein CASRGFDKNIQYF.

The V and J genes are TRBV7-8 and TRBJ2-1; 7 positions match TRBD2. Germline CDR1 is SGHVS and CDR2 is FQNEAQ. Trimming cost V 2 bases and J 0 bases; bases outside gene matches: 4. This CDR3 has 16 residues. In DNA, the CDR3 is TGTGCCAGCAGCTTACTAGCGGCCAGCTCCTACAATGAGCAGTTCTTC. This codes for CASSLLAASSYNEQFF.

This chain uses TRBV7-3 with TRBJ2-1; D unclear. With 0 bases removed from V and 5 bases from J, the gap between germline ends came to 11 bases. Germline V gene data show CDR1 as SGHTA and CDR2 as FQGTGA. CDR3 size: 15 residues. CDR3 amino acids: CASSLTRVSNNEQFF. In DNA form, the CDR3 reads TGTGCCAGCAGCTTAACCCGGGTCAGCAACAATGAGCAGTTCTTC.

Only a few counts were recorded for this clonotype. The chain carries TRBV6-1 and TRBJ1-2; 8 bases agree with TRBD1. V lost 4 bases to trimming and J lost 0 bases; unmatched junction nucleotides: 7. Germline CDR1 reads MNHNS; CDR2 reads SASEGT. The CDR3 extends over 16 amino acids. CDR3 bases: TGTGCCAGCAGTGCCCAGGGGGCACTGACTAACTATGGCTACACCTTC. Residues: CASSAQGALTNYGYTF.

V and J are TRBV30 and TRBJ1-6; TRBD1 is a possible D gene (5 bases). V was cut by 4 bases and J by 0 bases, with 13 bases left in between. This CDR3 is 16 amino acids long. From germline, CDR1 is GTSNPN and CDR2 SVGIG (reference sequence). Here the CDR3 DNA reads TGTGCCTGGAATCGCGGGGGTGCCTCCTATAATTCACCCCTCCACTTT. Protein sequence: CAWNRGGASYNSPLHF.

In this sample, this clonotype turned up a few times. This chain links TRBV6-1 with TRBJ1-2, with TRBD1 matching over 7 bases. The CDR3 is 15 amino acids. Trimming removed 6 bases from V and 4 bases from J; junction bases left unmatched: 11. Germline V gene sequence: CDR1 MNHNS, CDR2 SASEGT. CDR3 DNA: TGTGCCAGCAGCCGCGGGCAGGGGGGAGTCTATGGCTACACCTTC. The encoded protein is CASSRGQGGVYGYTF.

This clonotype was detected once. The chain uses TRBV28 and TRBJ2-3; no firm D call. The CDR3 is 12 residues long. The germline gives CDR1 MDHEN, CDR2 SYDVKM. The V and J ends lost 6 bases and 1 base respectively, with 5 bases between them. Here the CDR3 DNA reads TGTGCCAGCAGAACCGGCACAGATACGCAGTATTTT. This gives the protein CASRTGTDTQYF.

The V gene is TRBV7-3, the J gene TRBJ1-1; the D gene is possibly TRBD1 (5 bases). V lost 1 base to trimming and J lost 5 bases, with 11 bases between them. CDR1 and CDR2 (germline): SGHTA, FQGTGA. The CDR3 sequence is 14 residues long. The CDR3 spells CASSLIGEGTEAFF. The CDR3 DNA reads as TGTGCCAGCAGCTTAATAGGGGAGGGAACTGAAGCTTTCTTT.